This TCR beta chain was retrieved from a study of PD-L1 blockade in urothelial cancer. Germline trimming cut 1 base from V and 6 bases from J; bases unmatched to any gene: 6. This CDR3 comprises 16 residues. In germline, CDR1 is SGDLS, CDR2 YYNGEE. Some clones are missing from TCRdb's copy, which holds only in-frame ones; the method was immunoSEQ multiplex PCR. The sample holds around 110,000 clones, about 89% seen once. The time point is: peripheral blood 6 weeks after treatment start. The starting material was PBMCs, obtained around atezolizumab (anti-PD-L1) treatment. The TCR originated in a man in his sixties with urothelial cancer. The genes are TRBV9 and TRBJ2-6; 8 bases are a match to TRBD2. Here the CDR3 DNA reads TGTGCCAGCAGCGTATCCCCGGGGGGGGTGGCCAACGTCCTGACTTTC. Translation gives CASSVSPGGVANVLTF. The full variable domain, its missing parts supplied by reference TRBV9 and TRBJ2-6, is DSGVTQTPKHLITATGQRVTLRCSPRSGDLSVYWYQQSLDQGLQFLIQYYNGEERAKGNILERFSAQQFPDLHSELNLSSLELGDSALYFCASSVSPGGVANVLTFGAGSRLTVL.